Listed here is a single T cell receptor beta chain. What it binds is not known. Treatment meaning: about 20 received Ad26.COV2.S at low or high dose, single or two shots; five or six received placebo; per-sample allocation not given. Sampling took place 63 days after the first vaccine or placebo injection. The shot given was an Ad26 vector that makes Wuhan-strain SARS-CoV-2 spike. Clones were read by immunoSEQ multiplex PCR, and TCRdb kept only the in-frame ones, dropping some. The sample lists around 270,000 clones, roughly 85% occurring once. The V and J ends lost 8 bases and 0 bases respectively, with 8 bases between them. This CDR3 spans 13 amino acids. The germline V gene encodes CDR1 GTSNPN and CDR2 SVGIG (reference sequence). The data stem from a study of Ad26.COV2.S vaccination and SARS-CoV-2 variants. Study-wide context: In the COV1001 trial, the donor was in the Ad26.COV2.S arm. Donor got 5x10^10 or 1x10^11 viral particles of Ad26.COV2.S.

General study results and limits: Vaccine and placebo groups showed comparable non-spike TCR breadth.

The material was peripheral blood, obtained in a trial of Ad26.COV2.S vaccine versus placebo. The sequence was obtained from a person aged 18 to 59 who received the Ad26.COV2.S COVID-19 vaccine or a placebo. The V call is TRBV30, the J call TRBJ2-6; possibly TRBD2 for D (5 bases). The CDR3 region has the DNA TGTGCCGGACTGCGCTCTGGGGCCAACGTCCTGACTTTC. Translation gives CAGLRSGANVLTF. Full variable domain (outside the CDR3, taken from reference TRBV30 and TRBJ2-6): SQTIHQWPATLVQPVGSPLSLECTVEGTSNPNLYWYRQAAGRGLQLLFYSVGIGQISSEVPQNLSASRPQDRQFILSSKKLLLSDSGFYLCAGLRSGANVLTFGAGSRLTVL.